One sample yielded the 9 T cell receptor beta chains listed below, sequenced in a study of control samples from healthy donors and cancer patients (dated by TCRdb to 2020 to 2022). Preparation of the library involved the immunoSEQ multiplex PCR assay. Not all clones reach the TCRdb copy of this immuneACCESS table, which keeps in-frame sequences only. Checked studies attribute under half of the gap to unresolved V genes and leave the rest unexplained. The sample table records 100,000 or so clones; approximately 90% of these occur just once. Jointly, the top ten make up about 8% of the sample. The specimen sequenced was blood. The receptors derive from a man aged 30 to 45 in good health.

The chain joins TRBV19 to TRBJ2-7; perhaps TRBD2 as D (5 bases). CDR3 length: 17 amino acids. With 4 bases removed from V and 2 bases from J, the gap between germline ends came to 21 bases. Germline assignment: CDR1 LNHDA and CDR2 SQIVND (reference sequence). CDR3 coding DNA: TGTGCCAGTAGTAAAAACGTAGAAGGACTGGCTCCCTACGAGCAGTACTTC. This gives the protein CASSKNVEGLAPYEQYF.

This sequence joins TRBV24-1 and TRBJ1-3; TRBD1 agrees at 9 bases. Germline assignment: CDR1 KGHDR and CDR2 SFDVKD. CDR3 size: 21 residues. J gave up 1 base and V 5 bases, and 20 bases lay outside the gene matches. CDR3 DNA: TGTGCCACCAGTGGATGGAGGGGACAGGGTCCCCTCGGGGTTTCTGGAAACACCATATATTTT. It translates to CATSGWRGQGPLGVSGNTIYF.

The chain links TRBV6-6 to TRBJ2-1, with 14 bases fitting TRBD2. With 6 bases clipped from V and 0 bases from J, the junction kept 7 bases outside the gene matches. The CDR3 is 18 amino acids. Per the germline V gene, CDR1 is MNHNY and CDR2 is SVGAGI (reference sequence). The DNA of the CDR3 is TGTGCCAGCAGCCGAGGACTAGCGGGGGGAAGCTCCTACAATGAGCAGTTCTTC. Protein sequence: CASSRGLAGGSSYNEQFF.

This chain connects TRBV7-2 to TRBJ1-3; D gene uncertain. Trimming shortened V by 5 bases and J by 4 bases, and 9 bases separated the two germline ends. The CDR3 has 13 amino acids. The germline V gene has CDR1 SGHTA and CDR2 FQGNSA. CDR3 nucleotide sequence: TGTGCCAGCAGCCGGGGTGCAGGAAACACCATATATTTT. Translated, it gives CASSRGAGNTIYF. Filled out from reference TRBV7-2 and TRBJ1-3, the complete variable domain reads GAGVSQSPSNKVTEKGKDVELRCDPISGHTALYWYRQSLGQGLEFLIYFQGNSAPDKSGLPSDRFSAERTGGSVSTLTIQRTQQEDSAVYLCASSRGAGNTIYFGEGSWLTVV.

The CDR3 reads CASSFGAYEQYF. CDR3 DNA sequence: TGTGCCAGCAGTTTTGGGGCCTACGAGCAGTACTTC. The V call is TRBV6-2 or TRBV6-3, the J call TRBJ2-7; D unclear. The V gene lost 4 bases and the J gene lost 2 bases, with 6 bases spanning the gap. The V gene's germline CDR1 is MNHEY and CDR2 SVGEGT. The CDR3 has 12 residues.

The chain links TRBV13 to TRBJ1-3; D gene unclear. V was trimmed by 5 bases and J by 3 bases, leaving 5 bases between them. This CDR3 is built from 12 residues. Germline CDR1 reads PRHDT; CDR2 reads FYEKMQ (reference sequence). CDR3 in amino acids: CASSLYGNTIYF. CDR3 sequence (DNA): TGTGCCAGCAGCCTCTATGGAAACACCATATATTTT.

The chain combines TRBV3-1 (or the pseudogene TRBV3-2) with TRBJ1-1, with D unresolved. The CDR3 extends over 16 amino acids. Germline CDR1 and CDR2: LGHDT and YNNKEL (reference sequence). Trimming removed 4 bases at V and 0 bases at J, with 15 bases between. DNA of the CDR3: TGTGCCAGCAGCCGTTTTACCGGGCCGATGAACACTGAAGCTTTCTTT. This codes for CASSRFTGPMNTEAFF.

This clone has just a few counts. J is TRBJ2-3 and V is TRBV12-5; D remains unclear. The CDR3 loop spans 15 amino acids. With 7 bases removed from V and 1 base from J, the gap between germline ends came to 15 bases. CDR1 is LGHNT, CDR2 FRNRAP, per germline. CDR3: CASEARTSGTDTQYF. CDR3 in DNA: TGTGCTAGTGAGGCTCGAACAAGTGGCACAGATACGCAGTATTTT.

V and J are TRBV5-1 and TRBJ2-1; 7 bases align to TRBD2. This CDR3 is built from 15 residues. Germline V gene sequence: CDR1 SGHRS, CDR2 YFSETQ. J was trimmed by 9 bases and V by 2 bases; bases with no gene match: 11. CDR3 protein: CASSLGLVGGIEQFF. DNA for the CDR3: TGCGCCAGCAGCTTAGGACTAGTGGGAGGGATTGAGCAGTTCTTC.